This entry lists 17 T cell receptor beta chains sequenced from one sample in a study of blood T cell repertoires in COVID-19. The data were produced by immunoSEQ multiplex PCR, yet TCRdb's version contains in-frame clones alone and is incomplete. The sample contains fewer than 250,000 clones, about 82% of which appear only once. The source material was PBMCs or T cells enriched from blood (not recorded which). These receptors all stem from a woman aged 45-65 years who had recovered from COVID-19.

The chain combines TRBV15 with TRBJ1-5; D may be TRBD1 (5 bases). Trimming left V 5 bases short and J 5 bases short, with 7 bases between. The CDR3 has 12 residues. CDR1 and CDR2 (germline): LNHNV, YYDKDF (reference sequence). DNA of the CDR3: TGTGCCACCAGCGTCAGGGATCAGCCCCAGCATTTT. Protein sequence: CATSVRDQPQHF.

This chain uses TRBV11-2 with TRBJ1-2; D remains unclear. V was clipped by 1 base and J by 4 bases, with 16 bases between them. The CDR3 length is 16 residues. Per the germline V gene, CDR1 is SGHAT and CDR2 is FQNNGV. The chain's CDR3 is CASSLARGPYGYGYTF. CDR3 nucleotides: TGTGCCAGCAGCTTAGCTAGAGGGCCCTATGGCTATGGCTACACCTTC.

The genes are TRBV20-1 and TRBJ2-2; possible D gene TRBD2, 5 bases. Per germline, CDR1 DFQATT and CDR2 SNEGSKA (reference sequence). CDR3 length equals 11 residues. The CDR3 sequence is CIPAGTGELFF. The DNA of the CDR3 is TGCATCCCCGCGGGCACCGGGGAGCTGTTTTTT.

The chain has TRBV30 and TRBJ2-1, with 7 nucleotides matching TRBD2. The CDR3 runs to 11 residues. V shed 8 bases and J 8 bases; nucleotides not matched to a gene: 6. Looked up from germline, CDR1 is GTSNPN and CDR2 is SVGIG (reference sequence). The DNA for the CDR3 is TGTGCCAGCGGGGCGGGCGATGAGCAGTTCTTC. Encoded protein: CASGAGDEQFF.

This chain joins TRBV29-1 and TRBJ2-1; 12 bases match TRBD2. V lost 3 bases, J lost 5 bases, and 5 bases stayed unmatched. This CDR3 has 15 amino acids. The V gene's germline CDR1 is SQVTM and CDR2 ANQGSEA. CDR3 DNA: TGCAGCGTTGAGGGAACTAGCGGGAGGAACAATGAGCAGTTCTTC. It codes for CSVEGTSGRNNEQFF.

The chain couples TRBV18 to TRBJ1-5; D is unclear. The V end lost 2 bases, the J end lost 4 bases, and 6 bases lay between the germline ends. Germline CDR1 KGHSH, CDR2 LQKENI. The CDR3 consists of 13 residues. The CDR3 region is CASSPGENQPQHF. As DNA, the CDR3 is TGTGCCAGCTCACCAGGGGAGAATCAGCCCCAGCATTTT.

This chain links TRBV11-3 with TRBJ2-3; TRBD1 is a possible D gene (5 bases). The germline V and J ends were trimmed by 1 base and 0 bases, with 17 bases remaining between them. The CDR3 contains 18 residues. CDR1 SGHNT and CDR2 YENEEA come from the germline V gene. The CDR3 DNA follows: TGTGCCAGCAGCTTAGTCGGGTTCCGGACACCTAGCACAGATACGCAGTATTTT. Protein: CASSLVGFRTPSTDTQYF. Full variable domain (outside the CDR3, taken from reference TRBV11-3 and TRBJ2-3): EAGVVQSPRYKIIEKKQPVAFWCNPISGHNTLYWYLQNLGQGPELLIRYENEEAVDDSQLPKDRFSAERLKGVDSTLKIQPAELGDSAVYLCASSLVGFRTPSTDTQYFGPGTRLTVL.

This CDR3 is CSAGGWAGYTF. Here the CDR3 DNA reads TGCAGTGCCGGGGGGTGGGCTGGCTACACCTTC. This chain joins TRBV20-1 and TRBJ1-2, with D perhaps TRBD1 (5 bases). V lost 6 bases and J lost 7, with 12 bases in between. CDR3 length equals 11 residues. Germline assignment: CDR1 DFQATT and CDR2 SNEGSKA (reference sequence).

This clone was detected only once. V is TRBV6-5 and J is TRBJ1-6; 8 bases fit TRBD1. Germline V gene lookup returns CDR1 MNHEY and CDR2 SVGAGI. This CDR3 has 14 residues. Trimming cost V 6 bases and J 5 bases; bases outside gene matches: 3. In DNA, the CDR3 is TGTGCCAGCAGCGGGACAGGCAATAATTCACCCCTCCACTTT. It encodes CASSGTGNNSPLHF.

This chain uses TRBV7-8 with TRBJ2-5; D unclear. The CDR3 loop spans 13 amino acids. Trimming pared 0 bases from V and 11 bases from J, leaving 13 bases between. Germline values: CDR1 SGHVS, CDR2 FQNEAQ. This CDR3 reads CASSLAELLNQYF. CDR3 coding DNA: TGTGCCAGCAGCTTAGCGGAACTATTGAATCAGTACTTC.

The sample holds a few counts of this clone. The chain has TRBV2 and TRBJ2-1; 10 bases match TRBD2. After removal of 10 bases from V and 5 bases from J, the junction contained 5 bases not matched to a gene. This CDR3 is built from 13 residues. The germline CDR1 and CDR2 sequences are SNHLY and FYNNEI. The CDR3 DNA sequence: TGTGCCACTCGGGGACTAGCGCACAATGAGCAGTTCTTC. This sequence encodes CATRGLAHNEQFF.

A few counts support this clone. The CDR3 reads CASSEATGAAYEQYF. The CDR3 DNA reads as TGTGCCAGCAGTGAAGCGACGGGAGCTGCCTACGAGCAGTACTTC. The rearrangement joins TRBV6-1 to TRBJ2-7; the D gene is possibly TRBD2 (6 bases). The CDR3 contains 15 residues. Germline CDR1 MNHNS, CDR2 SASEGT. V was clipped by 0 bases and J by 2 bases, with 11 bases between them.

The CDR3 region is CASSPGTGRIRAFF. In DNA, the CDR3 is TGTGCCAGCAGCCCCGGGACAGGACGCATTCGGGCTTTCTTT. V usage is TRBV5-6 and J usage is TRBJ1-1; 8 nucleotides agree with TRBD1. Trimming removed 4 bases from V and 11 bases from J; junction bases left unmatched: 13. The CDR3 sequence is 14 residues long. In germline, CDR1 is SGHDT, CDR2 YYEEEE.

The chain employs TRBV28 and TRBJ2-7; 8 nucleotides agree with TRBD2. This CDR3 has 15 residues. In germline, CDR1 is MDHEN, CDR2 SYDVKM. Trimming took 5 bases from V and 3 from J; bases not matched to a gene: 9. The CDR3 nucleotides read TGTGCCAGCAGTACTACAGGAGCGGGAGACTACGAGCAGTACTTC. Translating it yields CASSTTGAGDYEQYF.

This chain joins TRBV4-1 and TRBJ2-2; D is perhaps TRBD1 (5 bases). Germline-derived CDR1 and CDR2 are MGHRA and YSYEKL. Between the trimmed V and J ends, which lost 0 bases and 1 base, there was a span of 9 bases. The length of the CDR3 is 16 residues. In DNA, the CDR3 is TGCGCCAGCAGCCAAGATGGGGCAGGGAACACCGGGGAGCTGTTTTTT. Encoded protein: CASSQDGAGNTGELFF.

The chain recombines TRBV5-1 with TRBJ1-2, with 7 bases lining up with TRBD1. Germline V gene sequence: CDR1 SGHRS, CDR2 YFSETQ. J lost 6 bases, V lost 0 bases, and 5 bases had no gene match. The CDR3 consists of 14 residues. The CDR3 region is CASSLDTGDDGYTF. For the CDR3, the DNA is TGCGCCAGCAGCTTGGATACAGGGGATGATGGCTACACCTTC.

The chain joins TRBV7-2 to TRBJ2-7; the D gene is possibly TRBD2 (6 bases). V gave up 1 base and J gave up 6 bases, with 13 bases separating them. Germline V gives CDR1 SGHTA, CDR2 FQGNSA. This CDR3 region has 14 residues. The CDR3 coding sequence is TGTGCCAGCAGCTTAGAGGGACTCTCTCTCGAGCAGTACTTC. Translated, it gives CASSLEGLSLEQYF. The full variable domain, rest sourced from reference TRBV7-2 and TRBJ2-7, is GAGVSQSPSNKVTEKGKDVELRCDPISGHTALYWYRQSLGQGLEFLIYFQGNSAPDKSGLPSDRFSAERTGGSVSTLTIQRTQQEDSAVYLCASSLEGLSLEQYFGPGTRLTVT.